A selection of T cell receptor beta chains follows, all from one sample in a study of blood T cell repertoires in COVID-19. Profiling relied on immunoSEQ multiplex PCR, and the TCRdb table lists in-frame clones only, not all of them. Found here are roughly 340,000 clones, about 93% of them singletons; the top ten hold about 3.5%. Sequences were obtained from peripheral blood. These receptors were taken from a woman aged 18-30 years who had recovered from COVID-19. CDR3s include the opening cysteine and the closing phenylalanine or tryptophan. Fields, in order: V gene, CDR3 protein.

>TRBV19
CASSTDSGDTGELFF
>TRBV28
CASRLQGAYTNYGYTF
>TRBV6-5
CASTPSGTDTQYF
>TRBV28
CASSFWQAGELFF
>TRBV4-1
CASSQVGLSGTYTGELFF
>TRBV11-3
CAVERDMGNEQFF
>TRBV9
CASSVEGGRAPRKSTDTQYF
>TRBV2
CASSEEGRGLRQPQHF
>TRBV6-5
CASNLRQMNTEAFF
>TRBV7-9
CASSDYRTQGYTGELFF
>TRBV3-1/TRBV3-2
CASGGLGGSYNEQFF
>TRBV7-6
CASRSPTGSNEKLFF
>TRBV4-3
CASSQDGREPTDTQYF
>TRBV9
CASRDRLGAYGYTF
>TRBV12-5
CASGFSGQNTEAFF
>TRBV18
CASSPGQGRNTGELFF
>TRBV6-2/TRBV6-3
CASSGRLAATDTQYF
>TRBV2
CASSPLQREAHNEQFF
>TRBV29-1
CSAGTGGAGTEAFF
>TRBV9
CASSVAGTDTQYF
>TRBV11-2
CASSPPTSGIIYNEQFF
>TRBV29-1
CSVGDRRSNQPQHF
>TRBV18
CASSHPSGRNTGELFF
>TRBV9
CASSARQGRTDTQYF
>TRBV11-3
CASSLGLLSYNEQFF
>TRBV7-2
CASSLVQGAYGYTF
>TRBV7-2
CASSQQGQSPDTQYF
>TRBV5-6
CASSPRMRGHTDTQYF
>TRBV28
CASSSQAGGPLNIQYF
>TRBV5-4
CASSLLVAGVQETQYF
>TRBV9
CASSVDQSGTEAFF
>TRBV27
CASSLFREAAGELFF
>TRBV4-3
CASSQSLLAGAHEQFF
>TRBV5-1
CASSWGTGAHNEQFF